Sequencing of this T cell receptor (beta chain) was carried out in a study of identifying expanded T cells in peripheral blood. Notes on the study in general: Variance in clone template counts between approximately two-week samples significantly increased with total template count across all healthy donors. Differentially abundant clones: roughly 1.2 between replicates, just under 17 at around 15 days, over 18 at four.

This CDR3 is built from 14 residues. Looked up from germline, CDR1 is ENHRY and CDR2 is SYGVKD. The trim removed 5 bases at V and 6 bases at J, leaving 6 bases unmatched. Data came from immunoSEQ multiplex PCR; TCRdb stores just in-frame clones and leaves some out. This table has around 91,000 clones, approximately 88% appearing once. During the collection period, no donor immune events like infections were recorded. Concerning this clone: Its antigen is unknown.

Sequencing was carried out using blood. The V and J genes are TRBV10-3 and TRBJ2-1; TRBD1 matches 8 bases. The sequence was collected from a person aged 18 to 70 in good health. CDR3 residues: CAISSDRGSNEQFF. DNA of the CDR3: TGTGCCATCAGTTCCGACAGGGGCAGCAATGAGCAGTTCTTC.